Sequencing of this T cell receptor beta chain was carried out in a study of cytomegalovirus exposure and HLA in healthy donors. The primer mix had 60 Vbeta and 13 Jbeta primers. Profiling relied on immunoSEQ multiplex PCR, and the TCRdb table lists in-frame clones only, not all of them. The sample lists around 110,000 clones, approximately 82% occurring once. V was clipped by 6 bases and J by 9 bases, with 9 bases between them. Germline V CDR1 and CDR2: SNHLY, FYNNEI. This CDR3 has 11 amino acids. Whole-study findings and limits: Later analysis demonstrated an association between a missense DCLRE1C variant and TCR beta V- and J-gene trimming. An analysis done earlier found most TCR beta V segments productive about 87% or about 30% of the time. Most subjects' HLA-A and HLA-B alleles were reportedly predicted from TCR beta sequences. Beyond CMV serostatus, there was no information to go on about immune exposure.

Worth noting for this clone: The antigen remains undetermined.

The receptor was derived from a man aged 25 to 40 in good health and CMV-seropositive. The sample comprised PBMCs. The gene calls are TRBV2 and TRBJ2-1; the D gene is possibly TRBD2 (5 bases). In DNA, the CDR3 is TGTGCCAGCAGGCAAGAGGGTGAGCAGTTCTTC. Translation: CASRQEGEQFF.